The source of this T cell receptor beta chain is a study of Graves' ophthalmopathy and Graves' hyperthyroidism. Germline trimming cut 4 bases from V and 5 bases from J; bases unmatched to any gene: 7. There are 15 residues in the CDR3. In germline, CDR1 is SGDLS, CDR2 YYNGEE. Amplifying from RNA transcripts, the study obtained TCR beta CDR3 regions. HTBI-primed RT-PCR formed the first round, and a multiplex PCR formed the second. TCRdb ran MiXCR on the multiplex PCR reads and lists one entry per CDR3 protein. The table shows about 640,000 distinct CDR3 sequences, with 35% to 50% occurring only once. This clonotype has just a few counts.

Material for sequencing was peripheral blood. V and J are TRBV9 and TRBJ2-5; 11 bases are a match to TRBD2. This TCR derives from an adult man with Graves' ophthalmopathy. CDR3: CASSSIAGGPETQYF. In DNA, the CDR3 is TGTGCCAGCAGCTCTATAGCGGGGGGGCCGGAGACCCAGTACTTC. The variable domain in full, with the rest retrieved from reference TRBV9 and TRBJ2-5, is DSGVTQTPKHLITATGQRVTLRCSPRSGDLSVYWYQQSLDQGLQFLIQYYNGEERAKGNILERFSAQQFPDLHSELNLSSLELGDSALYFCASSSIAGGPETQYFGPGTRLLVL.